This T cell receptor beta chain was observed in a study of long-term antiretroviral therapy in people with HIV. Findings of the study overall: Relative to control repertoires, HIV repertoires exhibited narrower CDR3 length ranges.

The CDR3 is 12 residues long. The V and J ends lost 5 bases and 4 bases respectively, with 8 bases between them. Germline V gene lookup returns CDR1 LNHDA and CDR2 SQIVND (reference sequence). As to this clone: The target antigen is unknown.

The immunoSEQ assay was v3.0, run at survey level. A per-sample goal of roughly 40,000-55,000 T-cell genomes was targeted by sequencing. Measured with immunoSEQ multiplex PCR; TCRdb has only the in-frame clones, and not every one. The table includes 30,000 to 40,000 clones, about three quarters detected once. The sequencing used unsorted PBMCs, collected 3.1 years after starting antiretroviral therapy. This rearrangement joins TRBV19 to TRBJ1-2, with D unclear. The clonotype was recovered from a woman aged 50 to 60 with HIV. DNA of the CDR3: TGTGCCAGTAGTGGGGATGTCTATGGCTACACCTTC. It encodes CASSGDVYGYTF.